These 26 T cell receptor beta chains were all obtained from the same sample, sequenced in a study of CD8+ T cells in alopecia areata. Treatment denoted: oral pan-JAK inhibitor, 5-10 mg twice daily. As the sequencing template, cDNA was produced by extracting RNA and reverse transcribing it. Generated by immunoSEQ multiplex PCR, the TCRdb table keeps only in-frame clones and is missing some. The sample shows roughly 210,000 clones, around two fifths of them seen only once. Sequencing was performed on CD4+ T cells sorted from blood, taken at roughly week 36, from a patient treated with tofacitinib. These receptors were collected from a human donor with alopecia areata.

This clone was seen at least ten times. The chain combines TRBV9 with TRBJ2-3; 7 bases agree with TRBD2. V was pared by 0 bases and J by 5 bases, with 9 bases of the junction left unmatched. CDR3 size: 16 residues. The germline CDR1 and CDR2 sequences are SGDLS and YYNGEE. In DNA, the CDR3 is TGTGCCAGCAGCGTAGATCCTGGGGGGGATGAAGATACGCAGTATTTT. Translation: CASSVDPGGDEDTQYF.

This chain joins TRBV4-3 and TRBJ2-5; 11 bases are shared with TRBD1. The CDR3 runs to 16 residues. Germline V gene sequence: CDR1 LGHNA, CDR2 YSLEER. V was pared by 3 bases and J by 4 bases, with 7 bases of the junction left unmatched. The chain's CDR3 is CASSQGTGGLVETQYF. The DNA for the CDR3 is TGCGCCAGCAGCCAGGGGACAGGGGGATTGGTAGAGACCCAGTACTTC.

This clone has a handful of counts. The identical CDR3 is also encoded by other nucleotide sequences in the sample. This chain uses TRBV29-1 with TRBJ2-7; D remains unclear. Trimming left V 4 bases short and J 2 bases short, with 6 bases between. CDR3 size: 11 residues. The germline V gene encodes CDR1 SQVTM and CDR2 ANQGSEA. The CDR3 region has the DNA TGCAGCGTTGGGGTAGCCTACGAGCAGTACTTC. This encodes CSVGVAYEQYF.

This clone showed up just a few times. The rearrangement uses TRBV4-3 and TRBJ1-3; 7 nucleotides agree with TRBD1. Unmatched junction bases numbered 6, after V lost 1 base and J lost 3 bases. Germline loops: CDR1 LGHNA, CDR2 YSLEER. The length of the CDR3 is 16 residues. The CDR3 region is CASSQADRVYGNTIYF. The CDR3 coding sequence is TGCGCCAGCAGCCAAGCCGACAGGGTATATGGAAACACCATATATTTT.

This clone was observed a handful of times. The chain links TRBV7-2 to TRBJ2-5; TRBD1 matches 12 bases. CDR1 is SGHTA, CDR2 FQGNSA, per germline. Trimming took 5 bases from V and 2 from J; bases not matched to a gene: 6. The CDR3 is 16 residues long. The CDR3: CASSRPGQGAQETQYF. CDR3 DNA: TGTGCCAGCAGCAGACCGGGACAGGGGGCACAAGAGACCCAGTACTTC.

The chain recombines TRBV19 with TRBJ2-2, with D tentatively TRBD2 (6 bases). Germline lookup yields CDR1 LNHDA and CDR2 SQIVND (reference sequence). The CDR3 length is 14 residues. Trimming cost V 5 bases and J 4 bases, with 11 bases left between them. CDR3 sequence (DNA): TGTGCCAGTAGTTTGCGGGAAAGCACCGGGGAGCTGTTTTTT. Translation gives CASSLRESTGELFF.

The chain employs TRBV29-1 and TRBJ1-5; tentatively, D is TRBD1 (5 bases). Between the trimmed V and J ends, which lost 5 bases and 2 bases, there was a span of 13 bases. Germline assignment: CDR1 SQVTM and CDR2 ANQGSEA. This CDR3 is built from 14 residues. DNA for the CDR3: TGCAGCGTTAGTCCGGGACCTGGCAATCAGCCCCAGCATTTT. Amino acids: CSVSPGPGNQPQHF. Based on the CDR3 plus reference TRBV29-1 and TRBJ1-5, the full variable domain is SAVISQKPSRDICQRGTSLTIQCQVDSQVTMMFWYRQQPGQSLTLIATANQGSEATYESGFVIDKFPISRPNLTFSTLTVSNMSPEDSSIYLCSVSPGPGNQPQHFGDGTRLSIL.

This clone was counted a few times. In DNA, the CDR3 is TGCGCCAGCAGAAAACGGGACACCATCGACTACGAGCAGTACTTC. It specifies CASRKRDTIDYEQYF. V gene TRBV5-1 combines with J gene TRBJ2-7; D may be TRBD1 (6 bases). With 5 bases removed from V and 3 bases from J, the gap between germline ends came to 18 bases. From germline, CDR1 is SGHRS and CDR2 YFSETQ. CDR3 length: 15 amino acids.

This clone was seen a few times. The rearrangement uses TRBV4-1 and TRBJ2-7; no clear D gene. CDR1 and CDR2 from the germline V gene are MGHRA and YSYEKL. The CDR3 runs to 16 residues. The V and J ends lost 4 bases and 6 bases respectively, with 22 bases between them. CDR3 sequence reads: CASSRVAWATGGEQYF. The DNA for the CDR3 is TGCGCCAGCAGCCGAGTCGCGTGGGCTACCGGCGGCGAGCAGTACTTC.

V and J are TRBV20-1 and TRBJ2-7, with 7 nucleotides matching TRBD1. The CDR3 totals 11 residues. Trimming took 5 bases from V and 7 from J; bases not matched to a gene: 5. CDR1 DFQATT and CDR2 SNEGSKA come from the germline V gene (reference sequence). The CDR3 loop reads CSADRAWEQYF. As DNA, the CDR3 is TGCAGTGCTGACAGGGCTTGGGAGCAGTACTTC.

This chain joins TRBV12-5 and TRBJ2-3; a possible D gene is TRBD1 (6 bases). The V gene lost 4 bases and the J gene lost 2 bases, with 16 bases spanning the gap. Germline assignment: CDR1 LGHNT and CDR2 FRNRAP. CDR3 size: 16 residues. CDR3 sequence reads: CASGSTTGRNTDTQYF. The CDR3 nucleotides are TGTGCTAGTGGTTCCACAACAGGGCGGAACACAGATACGCAGTATTTT.

This sequence joins TRBV30 and TRBJ1-4; tentatively, D is TRBD1 (5 bases). Germline V lookup: CDR1 GTSNPN, CDR2 SVGIG (reference sequence). The CDR3 runs 14 residues. Trimming left V 4 bases short and J 4 bases short, with 13 bases between. The CDR3 DNA reads as TGTGCCTGGAACCCGGGACGGGATAATGAAAAACTGTTTTTT. This codes for CAWNPGRDNEKLFF.

This clone was picked up many times. The chain employs TRBV28 and TRBJ2-5; the D gene is possibly TRBD2 (6 bases). The ends were cut back, 6 bases at V and 9 bases at J, with 11 bases in the middle. The CDR3 sequence is 11 residues long. CDR1 is MDHEN, CDR2 SYDVKM, per germline. The CDR3 bases are TGTGCCAGCAGCCCCAGGAGGGCCCAGTACTTC. This codes for CASSPRRAQYF.

Concerning this clone itself: A read error may produce the germline difference seen at one junction end. The chain employs TRBV7-3 and TRBJ1-1; 9 positions match TRBD1. The CDR3 extends over 14 amino acids. The germline V gene encodes CDR1 SGHTA and CDR2 FQGTGA. This CDR3 reads CASRLTGGYTEAFF. CDR3 bases: TGTGCCAGCAGATTAACAGGGGGCTACACTGAAGCTTTCTTT.

The chain carries TRBV15 and TRBJ2-6; tentative D call: TRBD1 (5 bases). The CDR3 is 16 amino acids. Germline-derived CDR1 and CDR2 are LNHNV and YYDKDF (reference sequence). V was pared by 5 bases and J by 2 bases, with 13 bases between. Written as DNA, the CDR3 is TGTGCCACCAGCGGATTCAGGGTTCCTGGGGCCAACGTCCTGACTTTC. Protein sequence: CATSGFRVPGANVLTF.

The rearrangement links TRBV18 to TRBJ2-5; D remains ambiguous. Germline CDR1 and CDR2: KGHSH and LQKENI. V was clipped by 5 bases and J by 4 bases, with 5 bases between them. CDR3 size: 11 residues. The CDR3 reads CASSNRETQYF. The CDR3 DNA reads as TGTGCCAGCTCAAATCGAGAGACCCAGTACTTC.

Points on this clone: One end of the junction is discordant with germline, which a read error may explain. V and J are TRBV4-1 and TRBJ2-1; 11 bases are shared with TRBD2. This CDR3 has 18 residues. The germline CDR1 and CDR2 sequences are MGHRA and YSYEKL. CDR3 sequence reads: CASSQGNLAGGVYNDQFF. In DNA form, the CDR3 reads TGCGCCAGCAGCCAAGGTAACCTAGCGGGAGGTGTCTACAATGACCAGTTCTTC.

The chain is built from TRBV4-3 and TRBJ2-7; 8 bases agree with TRBD2. The CDR3 loop spans 16 amino acids. V lost 4 bases, J lost 0 bases, and 8 bases stayed unmatched. Germline values: CDR1 LGHNA, CDR2 YSLEER. CDR3 bases: TGCGCCAGCAGCCGCTCTAGCGGGCCGAGCTCCTACGAGCAGTACTTC. Amino acids: CASSRSSGPSSYEQYF.

This clone was counted a few times. The V gene is TRBV21-1, the J gene TRBJ2-5. TRBV21-1 is labeled a pseudogene. The CDR3 covers 14 residues. The CDR3 is CASSKDTLGKTQYF. The CDR3 nucleotides read TGTGCCAGCAGCAAGGACACCCTCGGGAAGACCCAGTACTTC.

The gene calls are TRBV14 and TRBJ2-1; unclear D gene. V was cut by 4 bases and J by 6 bases, with 7 bases left in between. CDR1 SGHDN and CDR2 FVKESK come from the germline V gene. The CDR3 sequence is 12 residues long. The CDR3 loop is CASSPWGNEQFF. In nucleotides, the CDR3 is TGTGCCAGCAGCCCCTGGGGCAATGAGCAGTTCTTC.

The genes are TRBV7-3 and TRBJ2-2, with TRBD1 matching over 7 bases. This CDR3 region has 17 residues. Germline CDR1 and CDR2: SGHTA and FQGTGA. With V trimmed by 0 bases and J by 4 bases, 8 bases remained unmatched. The CDR3 region is CASSLTGTATITGELFF. CDR3 DNA sequence: TGTGCCAGCAGCTTAACGGGGACAGCGACGATCACCGGGGAGCTGTTTTTT.

The chain links TRBV7-9 to TRBJ1-2; 8 positions match TRBD1. V shed 2 bases, J shed 3 bases, and the junction held 2 bases outside the gene matches. Germline V gives CDR1 SEHNR, CDR2 FQNEAQ (reference sequence). This CDR3 spans 14 amino acids. In DNA form, the CDR3 reads TGTGCCAGCAGCTTAAAGGGACAGGACTATGGCTACACCTTC. Its translation is CASSLKGQDYGYTF.

V gene TRBV2 combines with J gene TRBJ2-5, with D perhaps matching TRBD1 (5 bases). Trimming cost V 7 bases and J 2 bases, with 8 bases left between them. In germline, CDR1 is SNHLY, CDR2 FYNNEI. CDR3 size: 12 residues. The CDR3: CASKTEQETQYF. The DNA for the CDR3 is TGTGCCAGCAAGACAGAACAAGAGACCCAGTACTTC.

This clone has a handful of counts. The chain uses TRBV19 and TRBJ2-1; 9 bases fit TRBD2. This CDR3 has 15 amino acids. The germline gives CDR1 LNHDA, CDR2 SQIVND (reference sequence). The J segment lost 7 bases and the V segment lost 6 bases, leaving 10 bases of the junction unmatched. CDR3 in amino acids: CASSPRGLAANEQFF. CDR3 coding DNA: TGTGCCAGTAGCCCCCGGGGACTAGCTGCGAATGAGCAGTTCTTC.

This clone was found a few times. The gene calls are TRBV6-5 and TRBJ2-7, with TRBD1 as a possible D gene (6 bases). In germline, CDR1 is MNHEY, CDR2 SVGAGI. V was shortened by 6 bases and J by 6 bases, with 9 bases between the two germline ends. CDR3 length: 11 amino acids. CDR3 nucleotides: TGTGCCAGCAGCGGACAGATCGAGCAGTACTTC. It yields the protein CASSGQIEQYF.

This clone was counted between two and nine times. This chain connects TRBV4-1 to TRBJ1-1, with D possibly TRBD1 on 5 matching bases. The CDR3 length is 14 residues. Deletions cut 4 bases from V and 5 bases from J, with 14 bases between. The germline V gene encodes CDR1 MGHRA and CDR2 YSYEKL. CDR3 bases: TGCGCCAGCAGCCTTGTCGGGGGAGGGACTGAAGCTTTCTTT. Translation gives CASSLVGGGTEAFF.